This T cell receptor (beta chain) originates from a study of Tregs in tolerant kidney transplant recipients. Points from the study as a whole: Expanding Tregs on activated donor B cells appeared to best identify donor-specific TCRbeta clones. Changing PCR primers prevented nucleotide comparison between some patients' samples. Tolerant patients' donor-specific Tregs expanded beyond overall Tregs, suggesting antigen-driven growth.

Regarding this clone: Antigen specificity is unknown.

Related graft donors supplied nonmyeloablative bone marrow transplants, and mixed chimerism was transient. Thawed PBMCs were FACS-sorted into unstimulated CD4+CD25+CD127- regulatory T cells, CD4+CD25- non-regulatory cells, CD4 and CD8 cells. The repertoire was sequenced with immunoSEQ multiplex PCR; TCRdb's copy has only in-frame clones and lacks some. The sample yields tens of thousands of clones, 91% seen once. In germline, CDR1 is GTSNPN, CDR2 SVGIG (reference sequence). Trimming took off 0 bases at V and 7 bases at J, with 19 bases between the two ends. The CDR3 totals 17 residues. The source material was CD4+ T cells from blood (PBMCs), sampled 24 months after the transplant. The sequence came from a human patient who received a combined kidney and bone marrow transplant. The graft donor may account for some of the T cells. The rearrangement links TRBV30 to TRBJ1-6; perhaps TRBD1 as D (6 bases). The CDR3 protein is CAWSVLRQVGSNSPLHF. The CDR3 DNA is TGTGCCTGGAGTGTACTACGACAGGTTGGGTCCAATTCACCCCTCCACTTT.